This T cell receptor beta chain was sequenced for a study of T cells in tumors after PD-1 blockade (dated by TCRdb to about 2019). For the study in its entirety: Patients were excluded if they had prior checkpoint blockade, use of systemic immunosuppressants, or recent radiotherapy or other anti-cancer therapy within 4 weeks. While on anti-PD-1 treatment, some of the patients also continued taking daily vismodegib 150 mg. On average, peripheral blood samples yielded some 40,000 unique clonotypes and approximately 110,000 TCR templates (range about 24,000-290,000). RECIST version 1.1 was used to evaluate clinical response. To compare clonotypes in blood versus tumor, bulk TCR sequencing was run on fewer than 12 peripheral blood samples drawn from several patients. Patients received pembrolizumab 200 mg every 3 weeks or cemiplimab 350 mg every 2 weeks. Using site-matched tumors from BCC or SCC patients sampled before and after anti-PD-1 therapy, the study carried out paired single-cell RNA and TCR sequencing. What the study reported, not specific to this receptor: Approximately 44% of the TCR clonotypes from tumors also showed up in blood, and some novel exhausted tumor clones were present in pre-treatment blood, which suggests peripheral recruitment. The source of novel T cell clones was not identified and could include lymphoid organs or rare unexpanded clones within the tumor or its periphery.

The sample's time point label, in plain terms: after anti-PD-1 therapy. For bulk TCRbeta sequencing, genomic DNA was extracted from tumor biopsies or peripheral blood, and input amounts ranged from about 550 ng to 6,004 ng. Histologically proven advanced or metastatic basal or squamous cell carcinoma was present in all patients, all of whom were poor candidates for surgical resection. Of the approximately ten patients in the basal cell carcinoma cohort, several underwent bulk tumor TCR sequencing. Deep TCRbeta sequencing was performed with the immunoSEQ platform. The study's own analysis went as follows. Only productive rearrangements were exported from the immunoSEQ Analyzer for further analysis. T cell phenotypes were assigned to bulk TCRbeta clonotypes by matching the clonotypes to single-cell RNA+TCR-seq clones with the same TCRbeta sequence. Tumor enrichment of a clone was calculated by dividing the clone's tumor frequency by the clone's PBMC frequency, both taken from bulk TCR sequencing. TCRs were sorted with GLIPH into specificity groups, meaning clusters of distinct TCRs that share CDR3 motifs and likely recognize common antigens. TCRdb took over this immuneACCESS table, retaining in-frame rearrangements with V and J assigned. Such tables are incomplete; in checked studies, under half of the missing clones stem from an unresolved V gene, and the remainder is unexplained. V, J and clone size reflect that table, while D and trimming were determined from the DNA. In this sample the table shows more than 50,000 clones, around 74% of which occur a single time. Roughly 4.7% of the sample goes to the ten largest clones.

In its sample, this clone was seen a few times. Its antigen remains unidentified. The sample holds no much larger clone one base away, and base qualities are not on file. CDR1 and CDR2 are read off the germline V gene (reference sequence) as GTSNPN and SVGIG. From cysteine to phenylalanine, the CDR3 is 15 amino acids long. Here the CDR3 DNA is all that survives: 45 bases in frame from base 1. Relative to germline, V is missing 5 bases and J is missing 1 base, with 7 bases of the junction outside any gene match. In this chain, TRBV30 is recombined with TRBJ1-3; 8 central nucleotides agree with TRBD1. This clonotype was sampled from a human donor with basal cell carcinoma. Sequences were derived from PBMCs, sampled after anti-PD-1 treatment. Here the CDR3 is given as CAWEDREGSGNTIYF. In nucleotide form, the sequence is TGTGCCTGGGAGGACAGGGAAGGATCTGGAAACACCATATATTTT.